This T cell receptor (beta chain) emerged from a study of T cell responses to AZD1222 COVID-19 vaccine. Trimming took off 3 bases at V and 6 bases at J, with 5 bases between the two ends. The CDR3 spans 11 residues. Data came from immunoSEQ multiplex PCR; TCRdb stores just in-frame clones and leaves some out. Of about 86,000 clones listed, approximately 90% were seen once; the top ten hold 5.3%. This chain links TRBV12-3 or TRBV12-4 with TRBJ2-5; no clear D gene. This specimen consisted of peripheral blood, obtained 28 days after the second AZD1222 dose. The source is an adult who received the AZD1222 COVID-19 vaccine. CDR3 nucleotides: TGTGCCAGCAGTTTCGCGAAGACCCAGTACTTC. Protein product: CASSFAKTQYF.